This paragraph reports one TCR beta chain. The table came from immunoSEQ multiplex PCR; TCRdb's copy has only in-frame clones and leaves some out. The sample includes tens of thousands of clones, just under 95% seen only once; the top ten take roughly 3.9%. The entry originates in a study of T cell changes during pregnancy in multiple sclerosis. Germline CDR1 is MDHEN and CDR2 is SYDVKM. The CDR3 is 15 residues long. V lost 6 bases, J lost 2 bases, and 7 bases stayed unmatched. The starting material was peripheral blood, obtained after pregnancy. The chain joins TRBV28 to TRBJ2-7; 10 positions agree with TRBD2. This sequence originates from a female donor in good health, enrolled as a control in a pregnancy study. The CDR3 loop is CASRRSGGAAYEQYF. CDR3 bases: TGTGCCAGCAGACGAAGCGGGGGGGCCGCCTACGAGCAGTACTTC.